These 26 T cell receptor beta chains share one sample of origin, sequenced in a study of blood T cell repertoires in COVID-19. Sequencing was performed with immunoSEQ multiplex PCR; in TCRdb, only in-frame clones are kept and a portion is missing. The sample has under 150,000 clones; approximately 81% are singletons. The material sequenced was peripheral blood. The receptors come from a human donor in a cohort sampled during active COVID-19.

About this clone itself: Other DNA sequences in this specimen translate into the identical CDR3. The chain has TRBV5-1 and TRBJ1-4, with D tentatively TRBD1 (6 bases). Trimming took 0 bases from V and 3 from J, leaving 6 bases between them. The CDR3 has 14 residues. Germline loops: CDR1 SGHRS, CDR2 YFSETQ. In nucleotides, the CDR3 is TGCGCCAGCAGCTTGGGGGGGCCTAATGAAAAACTGTTTTTT. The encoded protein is CASSLGGPNEKLFF.

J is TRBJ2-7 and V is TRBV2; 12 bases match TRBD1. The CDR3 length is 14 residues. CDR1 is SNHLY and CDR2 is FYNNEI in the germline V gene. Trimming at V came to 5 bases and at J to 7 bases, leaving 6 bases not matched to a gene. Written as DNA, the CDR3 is TGTGCCAGCAGTTGGGACAGGGGGCGGGAGGAGCAGTACTTC. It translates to CASSWDRGREEQYF.

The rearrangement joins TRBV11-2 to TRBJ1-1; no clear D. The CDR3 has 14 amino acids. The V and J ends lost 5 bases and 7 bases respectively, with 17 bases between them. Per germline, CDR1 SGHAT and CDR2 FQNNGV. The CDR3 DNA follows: TGTGCCAGCAGCACAGTCCCCAAACCTCTTGAAGCTTTCTTT. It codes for CASSTVPKPLEAFF.

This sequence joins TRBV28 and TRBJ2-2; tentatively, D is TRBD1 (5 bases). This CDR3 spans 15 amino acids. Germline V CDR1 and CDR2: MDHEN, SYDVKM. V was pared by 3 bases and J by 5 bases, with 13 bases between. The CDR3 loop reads CASSFPRAITGELFF. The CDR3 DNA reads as TGTGCCAGCAGTTTCCCCAGGGCGATAACCGGGGAGCTGTTTTTT.

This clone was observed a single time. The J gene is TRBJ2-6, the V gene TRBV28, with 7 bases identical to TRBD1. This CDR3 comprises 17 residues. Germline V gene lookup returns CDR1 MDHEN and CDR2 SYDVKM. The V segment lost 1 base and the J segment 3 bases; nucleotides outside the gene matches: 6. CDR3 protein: CASSLSAGGHGANVLTF. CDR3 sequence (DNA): TGTGCCAGCAGTTTATCGGCAGGGGGACATGGGGCCAACGTCCTGACTTTC.

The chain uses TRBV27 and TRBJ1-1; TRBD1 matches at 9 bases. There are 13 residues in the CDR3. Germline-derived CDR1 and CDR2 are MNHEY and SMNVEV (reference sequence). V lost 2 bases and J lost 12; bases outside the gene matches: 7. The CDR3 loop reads CASSLARTGDSFF. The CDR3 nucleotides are TGTGCCAGCAGTTTAGCGAGGACAGGGGATTCTTTCTTT.

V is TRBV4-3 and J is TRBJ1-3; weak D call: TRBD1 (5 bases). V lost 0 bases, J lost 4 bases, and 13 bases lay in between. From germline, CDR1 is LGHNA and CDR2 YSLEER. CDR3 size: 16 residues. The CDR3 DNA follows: TGCGCCAGCAGCCAAGATTCCGGGGGGGTAGGAAACACCATATATTTT. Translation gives CASSQDSGGVGNTIYF.

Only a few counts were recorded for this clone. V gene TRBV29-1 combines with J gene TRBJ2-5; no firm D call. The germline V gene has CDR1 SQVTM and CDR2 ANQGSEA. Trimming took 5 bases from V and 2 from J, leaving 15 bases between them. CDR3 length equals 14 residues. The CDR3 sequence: CSVRHHRNQETQYF. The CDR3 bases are TGCAGCGTTCGACACCACCGGAATCAAGAGACCCAGTACTTC.

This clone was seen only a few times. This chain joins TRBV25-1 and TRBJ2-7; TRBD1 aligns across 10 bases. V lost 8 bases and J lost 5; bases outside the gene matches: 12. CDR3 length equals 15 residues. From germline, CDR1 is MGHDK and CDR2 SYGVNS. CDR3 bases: TGTGCCAGCGCCCTCGGGGGACAGGGGTGGCACGAGCAGTACTTC. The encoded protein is CASALGGQGWHEQYF.

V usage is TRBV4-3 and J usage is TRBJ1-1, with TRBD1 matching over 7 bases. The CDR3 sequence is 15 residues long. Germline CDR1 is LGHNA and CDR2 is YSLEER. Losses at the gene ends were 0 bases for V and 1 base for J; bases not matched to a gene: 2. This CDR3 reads CASSQEQGWNTEAFF. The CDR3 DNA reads TGCGCCAGCAGCCAAGAACAGGGGTGGAACACTGAAGCTTTCTTT.

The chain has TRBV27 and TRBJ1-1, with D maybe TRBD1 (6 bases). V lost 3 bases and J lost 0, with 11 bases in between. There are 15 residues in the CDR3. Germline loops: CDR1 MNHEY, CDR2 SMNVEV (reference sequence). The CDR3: CASSLTGTLNTEAFF. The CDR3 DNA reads TGTGCCAGCAGTTTGACAGGAACTTTGAACACTGAAGCTTTCTTT.

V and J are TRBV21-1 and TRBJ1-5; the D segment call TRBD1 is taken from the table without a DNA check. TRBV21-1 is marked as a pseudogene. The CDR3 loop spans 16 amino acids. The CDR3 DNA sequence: TGTGCCAGCAGCAAAAGGGGGACAGGGGTAGCACAGCCCCAGCATTTT. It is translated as CASSKRGTGVAQPQHF.

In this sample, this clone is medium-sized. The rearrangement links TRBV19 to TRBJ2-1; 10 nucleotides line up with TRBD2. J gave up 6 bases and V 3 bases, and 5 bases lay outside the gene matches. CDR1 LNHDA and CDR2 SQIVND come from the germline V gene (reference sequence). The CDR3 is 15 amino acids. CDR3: CASSISAGGPNEQFF. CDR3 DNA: TGTGCCAGTAGTATCTCAGCGGGGGGGCCCAATGAGCAGTTCTTC.

The CDR3 loop reads CASSSRVIMNTEAFF. Here the CDR3 DNA reads TGTGCCAGCAGCTCCAGGGTTATAATGAACACTGAAGCTTTCTTT. This chain joins TRBV6-2 or TRBV6-3 and TRBJ1-1; possible D gene TRBD1, 5 bases. Trimming took off 6 bases at V and 0 bases at J, with 14 bases between the two ends. The CDR3 extends over 15 amino acids. Germline V CDR1 and CDR2: MNHEY, SVGEGT.

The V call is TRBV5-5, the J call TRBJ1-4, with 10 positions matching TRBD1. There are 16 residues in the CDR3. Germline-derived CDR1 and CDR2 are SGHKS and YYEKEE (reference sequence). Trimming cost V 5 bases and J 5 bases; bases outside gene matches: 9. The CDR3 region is CASSLVPGQGNEKLFF. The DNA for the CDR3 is TGTGCCAGCAGTTTAGTCCCGGGACAGGGGAATGAAAAACTGTTTTTT.

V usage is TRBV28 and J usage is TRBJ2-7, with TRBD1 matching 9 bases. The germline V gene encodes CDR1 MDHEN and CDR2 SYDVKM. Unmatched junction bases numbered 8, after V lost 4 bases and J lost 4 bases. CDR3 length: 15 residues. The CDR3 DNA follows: TGTGCCAGCAGTTCCCCTGACAGGGGGAGGTACGAGCAGTACTTC. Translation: CASSSPDRGRYEQYF. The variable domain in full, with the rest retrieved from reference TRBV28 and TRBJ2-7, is DVKVTQSSRYLVKRTGEKVFLECVQDMDHENMFWYRQDPGLGLRLIYFSYDVKMKEKGDIPEGYSVSREKKERFSLILESASTNQTSMYLCASSSPDRGRYEQYFGPGTRLTVT.

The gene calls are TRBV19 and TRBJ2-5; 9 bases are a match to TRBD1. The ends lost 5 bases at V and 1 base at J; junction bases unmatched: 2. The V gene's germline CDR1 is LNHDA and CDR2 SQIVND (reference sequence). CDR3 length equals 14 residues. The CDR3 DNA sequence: TGTGCCAGTAGTGCGACAGGGGGCCAAGAGACCCAGTACTTC. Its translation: CASSATGGQETQYF.

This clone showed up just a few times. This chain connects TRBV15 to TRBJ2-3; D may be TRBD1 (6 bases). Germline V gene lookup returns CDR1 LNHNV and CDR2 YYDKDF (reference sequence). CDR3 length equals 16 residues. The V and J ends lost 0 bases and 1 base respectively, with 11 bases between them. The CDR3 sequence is CATSRDGGEGTDTQYF. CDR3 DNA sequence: TGTGCCACCAGCAGAGATGGGGGCGAGGGCACAGATACGCAGTATTTT. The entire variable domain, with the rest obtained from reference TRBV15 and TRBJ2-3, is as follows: DAMVIQNPRYQVTQFGKPVTLSCSQTLNHNVMYWYQQKSSQAPKLLFHYYDKDFNNEADTPDNFQSRRPNTSFCFLDIRSPGLGDTAMYLCATSRDGGEGTDTQYFGPGTRLTVL.

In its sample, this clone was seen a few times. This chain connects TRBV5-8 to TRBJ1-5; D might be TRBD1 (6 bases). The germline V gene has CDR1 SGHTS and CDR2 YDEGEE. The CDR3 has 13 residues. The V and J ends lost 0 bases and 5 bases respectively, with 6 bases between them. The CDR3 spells CASSLGQDQPQHF. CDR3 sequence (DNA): TGTGCCAGCAGCTTGGGACAGGATCAGCCCCAGCATTTT.

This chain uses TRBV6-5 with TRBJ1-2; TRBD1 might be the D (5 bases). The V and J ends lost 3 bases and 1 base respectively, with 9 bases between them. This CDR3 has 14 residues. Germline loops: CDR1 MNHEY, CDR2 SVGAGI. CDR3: CASSYSQGNYGYTF. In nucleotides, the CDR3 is TGTGCCAGCAGTTATTCCCAGGGTAACTATGGCTACACCTTC.

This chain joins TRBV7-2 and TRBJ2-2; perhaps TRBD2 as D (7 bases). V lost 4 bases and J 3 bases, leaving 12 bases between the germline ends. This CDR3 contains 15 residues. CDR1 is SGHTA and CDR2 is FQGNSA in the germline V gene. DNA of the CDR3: TGTGCCAGCAGCTCCCTAGGGGGGGACACCGGGGAGCTGTTTTTT. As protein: CASSSLGGDTGELFF.

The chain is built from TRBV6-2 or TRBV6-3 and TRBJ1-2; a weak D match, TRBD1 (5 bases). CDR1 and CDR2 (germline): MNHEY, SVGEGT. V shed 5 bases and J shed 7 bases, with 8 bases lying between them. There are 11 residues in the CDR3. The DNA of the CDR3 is TGTGCCAGCAGTCCCGGGGGTGGCTACACCTTC. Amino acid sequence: CASSPGGGYTF.

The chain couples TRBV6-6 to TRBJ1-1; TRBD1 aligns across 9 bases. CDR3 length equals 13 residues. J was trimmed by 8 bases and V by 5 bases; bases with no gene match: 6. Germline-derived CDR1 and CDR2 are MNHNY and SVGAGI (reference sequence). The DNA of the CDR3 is TGTGCCAGCAGTCGGGACAGGGAGACAGAAGCTTTCTTT. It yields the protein CASSRDRETEAFF.

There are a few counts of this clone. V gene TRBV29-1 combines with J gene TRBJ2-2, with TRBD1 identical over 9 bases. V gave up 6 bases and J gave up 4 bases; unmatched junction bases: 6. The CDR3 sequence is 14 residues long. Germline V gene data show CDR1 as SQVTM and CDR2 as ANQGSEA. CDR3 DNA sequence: TGCAGCGTAGTTACAGGGGGCGGCACCGGGGAGCTGTTTTTT. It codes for CSVVTGGGTGELFF.

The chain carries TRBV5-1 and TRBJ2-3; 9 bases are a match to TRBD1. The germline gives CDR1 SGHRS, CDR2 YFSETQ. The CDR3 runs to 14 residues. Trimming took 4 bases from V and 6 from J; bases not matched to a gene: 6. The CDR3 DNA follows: TGCGCCAGCAGCCAGGGACAGGGTATTGATACGCAGTATTTT. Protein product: CASSQGQGIDTQYF.

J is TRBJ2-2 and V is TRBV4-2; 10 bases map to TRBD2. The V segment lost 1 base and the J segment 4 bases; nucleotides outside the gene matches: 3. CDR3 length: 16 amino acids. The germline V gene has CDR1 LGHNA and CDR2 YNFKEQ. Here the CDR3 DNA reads TGTGCCAGCAGCCAAGGGACTAGCGGAACCACCGGGGAGCTGTTTTTT. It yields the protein CASSQGTSGTTGELFF.